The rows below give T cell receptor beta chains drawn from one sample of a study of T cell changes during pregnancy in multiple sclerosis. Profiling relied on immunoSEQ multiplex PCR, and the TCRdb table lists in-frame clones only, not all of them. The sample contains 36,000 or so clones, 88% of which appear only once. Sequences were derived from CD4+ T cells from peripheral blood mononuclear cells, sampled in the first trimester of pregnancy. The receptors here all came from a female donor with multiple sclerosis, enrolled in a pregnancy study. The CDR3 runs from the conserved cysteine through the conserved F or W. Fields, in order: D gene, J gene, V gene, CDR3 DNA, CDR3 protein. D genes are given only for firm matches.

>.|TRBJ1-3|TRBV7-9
TGTGCCAGCGGCCCCACACGACAGACTGAAGGAAACACCATATATTTT
CASGPTRQTEGNTIYF
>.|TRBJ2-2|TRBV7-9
TGTGCCAGCAGCCCACTCCCCGGGACAACGAACACCGGGGAGCTGTTTTTT
CASSPLPGTTNTGELFF
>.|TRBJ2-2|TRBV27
TGTGCCAGCAGTTTCTGGATAGGGGTGGCCGGGGAGCTGTTTTTT
CASSFWIGVAGELFF
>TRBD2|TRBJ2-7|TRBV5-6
TGTGCCAGCAGCGCGAGAAGGGGAAGCGGGAGGGCCCTGTTATACGAGCAGTACTTC
CASSARRGSGRALLYEQYF
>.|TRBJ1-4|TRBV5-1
TGCGCCAGCAGCCTGACAGAAGGTAATGAAAAACTGTTTTTT
CASSLTEGNEKLFF
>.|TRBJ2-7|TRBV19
TGTGCCAGTAGTATGGGGCAGGTCTCCTACGAGCAGTACTTC
CASSMGQVSYEQYF
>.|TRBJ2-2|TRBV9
TGTGCCAGCAGCTCCTTAAAAACCGGGGAGCTGTTTTTT
CASSSLKTGELFF
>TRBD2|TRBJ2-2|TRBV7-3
TGTGCCAGCAGCTTTGGGGTAGCGGGATACACCGGGGAGCTGTTTTTT
CASSFGVAGYTGELFF
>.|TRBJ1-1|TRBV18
TGTGCCAGCTCACCAAACGCAGGGTCCGCTTTCTTT
CASSPNAGSAFF
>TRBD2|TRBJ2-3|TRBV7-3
TGTGCCAGCAGCCAATCGGGACTAGCGGGAACAGATACGCAGTATTTT
CASSQSGLAGTDTQYF